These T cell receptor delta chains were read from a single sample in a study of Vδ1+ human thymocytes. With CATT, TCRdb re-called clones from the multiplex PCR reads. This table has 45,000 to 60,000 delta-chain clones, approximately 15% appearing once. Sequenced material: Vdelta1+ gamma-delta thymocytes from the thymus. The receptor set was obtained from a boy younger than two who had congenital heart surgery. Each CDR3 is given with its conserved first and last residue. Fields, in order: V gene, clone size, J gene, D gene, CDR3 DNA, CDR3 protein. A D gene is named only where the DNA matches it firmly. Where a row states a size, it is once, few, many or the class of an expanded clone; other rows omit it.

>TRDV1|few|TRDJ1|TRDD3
TGTGCTCTTGGGGGACAGGAATGTCCTGGGATACTGGGGGATACAACGGGCGATAAACTCATCTTT
CALGGQECPGILGDTTGDKLIF
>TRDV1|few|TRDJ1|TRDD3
TGTGCTCTTGGGGAACTAAGGGTCCATTCCACAAAACTCAGTACTGGGGGACCGTACACCGATAAACTCATCTTT
CALGELRVHSTKLSTGGPYTDKLIF
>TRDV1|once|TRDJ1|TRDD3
TGTGCTGTTGGGGAGTACTGGGGGATAAGGGAGGACACCGATAAACTCATCTTT
CAVGEYWGIREDTDKLIF
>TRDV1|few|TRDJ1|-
TGTGCTCTTGGTCACCCCAAGGCCCCATCCGCGACTGATCCTACCGCTCCGTGGGGGTTTACCGATAAACTCATCTTT
CALGHPKAPSATDPTAPWGFTDKLIF
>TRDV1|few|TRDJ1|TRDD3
TGTGCTCTTGGGGAACTCCCCATACTGGGGGATACTAGAGGTTTCGTATGCGATAAACTCATCTTT
CALGELPILGDTRGFVCDKLIF
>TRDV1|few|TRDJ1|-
TGTGCTCTTGGGGAAGCACGATACGGTCTCATCTTT
CALGEARYGLIF
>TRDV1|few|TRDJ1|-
TGTGCTCTTGGGGAACTTATATCGGGGACTGGAGATAAACTCATCTTT
CALGELISGTGDKLIF
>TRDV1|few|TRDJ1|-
TGTGCTCTTGGGGGATTCACCCCTACTGGTGTGTGCCCAACCACCGATAAACTCATCTTT
CALGGFTPTGVCPTTDKLIF
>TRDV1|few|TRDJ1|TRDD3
TGTGCTCTTGGGGAAAACTACGAGTGGGGGACTCCCGATAAACTCATCTTT
CALGENYEWGTPDKLIF
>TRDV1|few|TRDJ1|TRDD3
TGTGCTCTTGGGGCCCCACTGGGGGATACCCCCGCCGATAAACTCATCTTT
CALGAPLGDTPADKLIF
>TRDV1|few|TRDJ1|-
TGTGCTCTTGGTGGACCTTCCTACTTACTGGGGGACCACACCGATAAACTCATCTTT
CALGGPSYLLGDHTDKLIF
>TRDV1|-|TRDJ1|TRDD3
TGTGCTCTTGGGCCTAGACTACCTTCTATCTGGGGGACCCTCTCTTACACCGATAAACTCATCTTT
CALGPRLPSIWGTLSYTDKLIF
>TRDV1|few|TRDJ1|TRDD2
TGTGCTCTTGGGTCAGGGCCTTCCTACGCCGAACTGGGCTATCCACTCATCTTT
CALGSGPSYAELGYPLIF
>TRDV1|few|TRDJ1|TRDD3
TGTGCTCTTGGGGAACATTCGTTTACTGGGGGATACATGCTCATCTTT
CALGEHSFTGGYMLIF
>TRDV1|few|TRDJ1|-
TGTGCTCTTGGGGATACCCTCGGCTCTCCGTACACCGATAAACTCATCTTT
CALGDTLGSPYTDKLIF
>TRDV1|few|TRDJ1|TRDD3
TGTGCTCTTGGGGAAGTCGTGGGGGATACTTTCACCGATAAACTCATCTTT
CALGEVVGDTFTDKLIF
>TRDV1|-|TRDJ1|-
TGTGCTCTTGGACCCAGACTAGGTTTAAGGACGTACACCGATAAACTCATCTTT
CALGPRLGLRTYTDKLIF
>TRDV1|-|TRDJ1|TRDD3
TGTGCTCTTGGGGAAAATGGGGGAGACACCGATAAACTCATCTTT
CALGENGGDTDKLIF
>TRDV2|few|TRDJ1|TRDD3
TGTGCCTGTGGCTGGGGGATCCATTACACCGATAAACTCATCTTT
CACGWGIHYTDKLIF
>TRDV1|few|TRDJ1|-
TGTGCTCTTGGGGAACGAATTGTGTCTCGGACTTACACCGATAAACTCATCTTT
CALGERIVSRTYTDKLIF
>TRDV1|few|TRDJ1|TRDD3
TGTGCTCTTGGGGAACGTGACCTACGTGGGGATACGGTTCCCGATAAACTCATCTTT
CALGERDLRGDTVPDKLIF
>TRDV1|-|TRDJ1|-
TGTGCTCTTGGGGAATTTCAGCGCCTCCCGGTAGTTGGACTCATCTTT
CALGEFQRLPVVGLIF
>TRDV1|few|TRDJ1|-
TGTGCTCTTGGGGAACTAGGGATAGAGTACACCGATAAACTCATCTTT
CALGELGIEYTDKLIF
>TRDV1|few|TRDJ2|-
TGTGCTCTTGGCGGTGAGGAATGCTGCGAGTCCCCTTACGAGGGGGCTTTGACAGCACAACTCTTCTTT
CALGGEECCESPYEGALTAQLFF
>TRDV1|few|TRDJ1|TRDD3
TGTGCTCTTGGATACATCGGGGATACCTCCAACACCGATAAACTCATCTTT
CALGYIGDTSNTDKLIF
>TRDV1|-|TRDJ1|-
TGTGCTCTTGGGGACCATCAGGGTTCGGGGGGCTGCGTCCCTTACACCGATAAACTCATCTTT
CALGDHQGSGGCVPYTDKLIF
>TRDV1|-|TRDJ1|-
TGTGCTCTTGGGGGCAGACTAGAAACGGATACTCTAACGCTTATCGCCGATAAACTCATCTTT
CALGGRLETDTLTLIADKLIF
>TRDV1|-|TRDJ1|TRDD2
TGTGCTCTTGGGGAACGATCCGTTCCTACGAGTTGGGGCCTGAACACCGATAAACTCATCTTT
CALGERSVPTSWGLNTDKLIF